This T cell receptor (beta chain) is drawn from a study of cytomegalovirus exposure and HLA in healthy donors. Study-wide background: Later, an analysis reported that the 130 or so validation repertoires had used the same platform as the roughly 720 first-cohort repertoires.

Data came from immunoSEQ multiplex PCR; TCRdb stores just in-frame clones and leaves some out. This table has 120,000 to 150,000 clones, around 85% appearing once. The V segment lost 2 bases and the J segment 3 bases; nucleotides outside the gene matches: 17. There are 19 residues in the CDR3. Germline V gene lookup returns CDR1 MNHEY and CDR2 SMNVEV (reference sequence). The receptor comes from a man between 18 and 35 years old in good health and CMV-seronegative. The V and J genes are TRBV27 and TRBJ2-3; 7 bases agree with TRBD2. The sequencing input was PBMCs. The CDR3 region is CASSLMASGRGVRTDTQYF. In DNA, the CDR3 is TGTGCCAGCAGTTTAATGGCTAGCGGTCGGGGGGTCCGGACAGATACGCAGTATTTT.